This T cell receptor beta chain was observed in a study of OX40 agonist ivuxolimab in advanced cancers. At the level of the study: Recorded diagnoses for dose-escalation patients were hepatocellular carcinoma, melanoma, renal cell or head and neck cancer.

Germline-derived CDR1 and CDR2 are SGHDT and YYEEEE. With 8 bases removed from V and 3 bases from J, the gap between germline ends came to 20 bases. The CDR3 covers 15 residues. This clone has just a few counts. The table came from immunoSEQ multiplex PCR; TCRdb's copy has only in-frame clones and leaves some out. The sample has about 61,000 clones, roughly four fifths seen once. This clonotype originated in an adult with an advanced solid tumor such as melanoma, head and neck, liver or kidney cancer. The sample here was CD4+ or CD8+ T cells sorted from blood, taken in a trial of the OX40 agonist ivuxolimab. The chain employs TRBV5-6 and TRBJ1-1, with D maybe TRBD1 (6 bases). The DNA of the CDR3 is TGTGCCAGTGGACAGTCGGACCAGGTATACACTGAAGCTTTCTTT. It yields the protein CASGQSDQVYTEAFF.